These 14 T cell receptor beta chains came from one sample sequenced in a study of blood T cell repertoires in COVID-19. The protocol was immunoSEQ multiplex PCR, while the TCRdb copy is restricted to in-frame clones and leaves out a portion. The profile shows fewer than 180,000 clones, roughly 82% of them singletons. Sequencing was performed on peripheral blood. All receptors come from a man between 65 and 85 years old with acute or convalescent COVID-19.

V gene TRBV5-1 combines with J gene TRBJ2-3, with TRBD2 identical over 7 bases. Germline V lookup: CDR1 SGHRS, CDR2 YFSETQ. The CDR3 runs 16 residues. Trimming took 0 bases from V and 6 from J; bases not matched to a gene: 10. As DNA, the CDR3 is TGCGCCAGCAGCTTGGTTGCTCGTGGGCGGGAGGATACGCAGTATTTT. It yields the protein CASSLVARGREDTQYF.

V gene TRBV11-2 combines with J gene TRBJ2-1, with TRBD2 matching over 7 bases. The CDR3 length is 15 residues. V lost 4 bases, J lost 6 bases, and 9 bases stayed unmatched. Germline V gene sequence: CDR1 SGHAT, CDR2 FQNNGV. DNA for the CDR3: TGTGCCAGCAGCTCGCGGGGGAACCGCTTCAATGAGCAGTTCTTC. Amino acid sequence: CASSSRGNRFNEQFF. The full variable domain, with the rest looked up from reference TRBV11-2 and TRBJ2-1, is EAGVAQSPRYKIIEKRQSVAFWCNPISGHATLYWYQQILGQGPKLLIQFQNNGVVDDSQLPKDRFSAERLKGVDSTLKIQPAKLEDSAVYLCASSSRGNRFNEQFFGPGTRLTVL.

The CDR3 DNA sequence: TGTGCCAGCAGCGTACTCGGGAACACCGGGGAGCTGTTTTTT. Its translation is CASSVLGNTGELFF. The rearrangement links TRBV9 to TRBJ2-2, with unresolved D. V lost 1 base to trimming and J lost 1 base, with 5 bases between them. Germline V gene sequence: CDR1 SGDLS, CDR2 YYNGEE. CDR3 length equals 14 residues.

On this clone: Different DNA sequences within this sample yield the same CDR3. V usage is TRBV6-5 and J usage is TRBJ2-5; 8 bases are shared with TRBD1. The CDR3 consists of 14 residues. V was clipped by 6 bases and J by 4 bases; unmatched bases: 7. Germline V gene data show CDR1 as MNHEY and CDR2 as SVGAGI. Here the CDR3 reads CASRSDREVETQYF. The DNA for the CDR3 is TGTGCCAGCAGATCGGACAGGGAAGTAGAGACCCAGTACTTC.

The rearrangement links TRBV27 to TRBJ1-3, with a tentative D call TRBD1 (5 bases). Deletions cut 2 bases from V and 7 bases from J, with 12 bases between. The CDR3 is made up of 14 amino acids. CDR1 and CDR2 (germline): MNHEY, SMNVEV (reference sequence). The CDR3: CASSLRAGKNTIYF. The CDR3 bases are TGTGCCAGCAGTTTACGGGCAGGGAAGAACACCATATATTTT.

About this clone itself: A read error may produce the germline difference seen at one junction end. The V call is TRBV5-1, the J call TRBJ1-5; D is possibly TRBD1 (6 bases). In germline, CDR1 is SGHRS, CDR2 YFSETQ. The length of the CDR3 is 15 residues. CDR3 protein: CASSLGAGGNQPQHF. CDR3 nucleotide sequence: TGCGCCAGCAGTTTGGGGGCAGGGGGCAATCAGCCCCAGCATTTT. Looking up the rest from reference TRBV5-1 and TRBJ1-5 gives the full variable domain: KAGVTQTPRYLIKTRGQQVTLSCSPISGHRSVSWYQQTPGQGLQFLFEYFSETQRNKGNFPGRFSGRQFSNSRSEMNVSTLELGDSALYLCASSLGAGGNQPQHFGDGTRLSIL.

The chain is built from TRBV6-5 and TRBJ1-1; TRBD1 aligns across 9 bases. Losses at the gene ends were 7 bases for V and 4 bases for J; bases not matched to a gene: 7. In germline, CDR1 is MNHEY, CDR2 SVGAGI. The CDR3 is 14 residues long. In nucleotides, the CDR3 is TGTGCCAGCACTCGCGACAGGGGGGTCACTGAAGCTTTCTTT. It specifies CASTRDRGVTEAFF.

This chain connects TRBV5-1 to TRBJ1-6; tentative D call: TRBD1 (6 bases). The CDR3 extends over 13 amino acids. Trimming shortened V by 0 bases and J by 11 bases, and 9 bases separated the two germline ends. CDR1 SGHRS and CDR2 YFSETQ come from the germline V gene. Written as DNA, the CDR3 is TGCGCCAGCAGCTTGGGAGGGACACCACCCCTCCACTTT. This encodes CASSLGGTPPLHF.

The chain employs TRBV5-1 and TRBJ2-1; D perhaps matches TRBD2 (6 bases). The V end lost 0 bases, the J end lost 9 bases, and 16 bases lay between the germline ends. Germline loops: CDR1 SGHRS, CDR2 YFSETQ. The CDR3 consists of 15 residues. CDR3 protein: CASSLVTRGAGEQFF. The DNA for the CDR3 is TGCGCCAGCAGCTTGGTTACAAGGGGAGCGGGTGAGCAGTTCTTC. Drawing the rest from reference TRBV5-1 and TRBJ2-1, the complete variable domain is KAGVTQTPRYLIKTRGQQVTLSCSPISGHRSVSWYQQTPGQGLQFLFEYFSETQRNKGNFPGRFSGRQFSNSRSEMNVSTLELGDSALYLCASSLVTRGAGEQFFGPGTRLTVL.

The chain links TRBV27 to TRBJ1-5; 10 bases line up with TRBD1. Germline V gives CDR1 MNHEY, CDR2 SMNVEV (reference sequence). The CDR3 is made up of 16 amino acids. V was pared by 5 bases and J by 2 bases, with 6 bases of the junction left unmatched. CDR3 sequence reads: CASSPDRGPGNQPQHF. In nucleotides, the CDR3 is TGTGCCAGCAGTCCAGACAGGGGGCCAGGCAATCAGCCCCAGCATTTT.

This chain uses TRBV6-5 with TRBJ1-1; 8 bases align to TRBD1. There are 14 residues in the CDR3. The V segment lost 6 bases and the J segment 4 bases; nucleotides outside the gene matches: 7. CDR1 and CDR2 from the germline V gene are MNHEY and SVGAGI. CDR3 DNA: TGTGCCAGCAGAGAGCAGGGGGCAAGCACTGAAGCTTTCTTT. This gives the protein CASREQGASTEAFF.

The CDR3 protein is CASSLIPQETQYF. The CDR3 bases are TGTGCCAGCAGCTTAATTCCGCAAGAGACCCAGTACTTC. The chain combines TRBV7-3 with TRBJ2-5, with D unresolved. CDR3 length: 13 residues. Trimming left V 1 base short and J 2 bases short, with 5 bases between. Germline-derived CDR1 and CDR2 are SGHTA and FQGTGA.

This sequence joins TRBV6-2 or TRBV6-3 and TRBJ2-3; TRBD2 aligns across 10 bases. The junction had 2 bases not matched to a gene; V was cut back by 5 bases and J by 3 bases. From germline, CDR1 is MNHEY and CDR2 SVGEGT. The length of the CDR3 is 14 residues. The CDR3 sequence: CASSPAGGTDTQYF. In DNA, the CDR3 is TGTGCCAGCAGTCCAGCGGGGGGGACAGATACGCAGTATTTT.

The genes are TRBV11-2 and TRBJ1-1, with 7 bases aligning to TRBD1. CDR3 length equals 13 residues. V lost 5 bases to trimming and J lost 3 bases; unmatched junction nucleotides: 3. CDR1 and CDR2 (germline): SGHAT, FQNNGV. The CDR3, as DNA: TGTGCCAGCAGCGTCGACAGGGACACTGAAGCTTTCTTT. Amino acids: CASSVDRDTEAFF.